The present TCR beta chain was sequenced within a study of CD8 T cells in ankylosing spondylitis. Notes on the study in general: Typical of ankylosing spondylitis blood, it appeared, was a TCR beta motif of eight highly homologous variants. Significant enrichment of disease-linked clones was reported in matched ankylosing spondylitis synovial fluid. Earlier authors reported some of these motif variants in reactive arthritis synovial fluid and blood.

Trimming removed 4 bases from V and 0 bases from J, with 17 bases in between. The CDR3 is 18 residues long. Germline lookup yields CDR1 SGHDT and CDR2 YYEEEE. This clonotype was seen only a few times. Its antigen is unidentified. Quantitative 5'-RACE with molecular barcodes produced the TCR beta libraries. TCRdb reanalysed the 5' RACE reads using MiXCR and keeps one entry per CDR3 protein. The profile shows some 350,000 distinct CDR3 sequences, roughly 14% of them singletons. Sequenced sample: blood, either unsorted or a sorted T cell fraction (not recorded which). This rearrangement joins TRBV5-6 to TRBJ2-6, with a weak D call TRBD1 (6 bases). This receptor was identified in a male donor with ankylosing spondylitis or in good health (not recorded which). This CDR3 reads CASSTFRTANSGANVLTF. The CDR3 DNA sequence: TGTGCCAGCAGCACTTTTCGGACAGCTAACTCTGGGGCCAACGTCCTGACTTTC.